These 10 T cell receptor beta chains were all obtained from the same sample, sequenced in a study of blood T cell repertoires in COVID-19. The method was immunoSEQ multiplex PCR; TCRdb's version includes in-frame clones alone and lacks a portion of them. The sample contains over 250,000 clones, nearly 90% of which appear only once. Material: PBMCs or T cells enriched from blood (not recorded which). The receptors shown here come from a woman in her sixties who had recovered from COVID-19.

V gene TRBV19 combines with J gene TRBJ1-5; the D gene is possibly TRBD1 (6 bases). Trimming took 4 bases from V and 5 from J, leaving 18 bases between them. The CDR3 spans 16 residues. Germline assignment: CDR1 LNHDA and CDR2 SQIVND (reference sequence). CDR3 sequence reads: CASSTEAQGWDQPQHF. CDR3 nucleotides: TGTGCCAGTAGTACCGAGGCACAGGGATGGGATCAGCCCCAGCATTTT.

This chain uses TRBV5-4 with TRBJ2-7; D might be TRBD1 (5 bases). Trimming removed 1 base at V and 4 bases at J, with 6 bases between. Germline CDR1 is SGHNT and CDR2 is YYREEE (reference sequence). The CDR3 runs to 12 residues. CDR3 sequence reads: CASSLSGYEQYF. CDR3 nucleotide sequence: TGTGCCAGCAGCTTGTCAGGGTACGAGCAGTACTTC.

The chain carries TRBV23-1 and TRBJ2-4; no reliable D call. TRBV23-1 is designated an ORF whose function remains uncertain. The CDR3 sequence is 16 residues long. Trimming took off 0 bases at V and 0 bases at J, with 9 bases between the two ends. CDR3 sequence: CASSQSNELAKNIQYF. Written as DNA, the CDR3 is TGCGCCAGCAGTCAATCGAACGAACTAGCCAAAAACATTCAGTACTTC.

V usage is TRBV19 and J usage is TRBJ2-5; 8 bases align to TRBD2. The V segment lost 6 bases and the J segment 2 bases; nucleotides outside the gene matches: 8. The CDR3 covers 15 residues. CDR1 and CDR2 (germline): LNHDA, SQIVND (reference sequence). The CDR3 coding sequence is TGTGCCAGTAGGGGGAGCGGGGGCTTACAAGAGACCCAGTACTTC. The encoded protein is CASRGSGGLQETQYF. The complete variable domain, with remaining parts taken from reference TRBV19 and TRBJ2-5, reads DGGITQSPKYLFRKEGQNVTLSCEQNLNHDAMYWYRQDPGQGLRLIYYSQIVNDFQKGDIAEGYSVSREKKESFPLTVTSAQKNPTAFYLCASRGSGGLQETQYFGPGTRLLVL.

CDR3 protein: CASSPRGGHYHSNQPQHF. In DNA, the CDR3 is TGTGCCAGCAGCCCTCGGGGGGGTCACTACCATAGCAATCAGCCCCAGCATTTT. This sequence joins TRBV7-3 and TRBJ1-5, with D maybe TRBD1 (5 bases). Per the germline V gene, CDR1 is SGHTA and CDR2 is FQGTGA. The CDR3 is 18 residues long. V was shortened by 5 bases and J by 0 bases, with 20 bases between the two germline ends.

This chain links TRBV13 with TRBJ2-7; the match to TRBD1 covers 8 bases. This CDR3 is 15 amino acids long. The J segment lost 5 bases and the V segment lost 4 bases, leaving 10 bases of the junction unmatched. The germline CDR1 and CDR2 sequences are PRHDT and FYEKMQ (reference sequence). The CDR3: CASSSRTGSPHEQYF. For the CDR3, the DNA is TGTGCCAGCAGCTCGCGGACAGGGAGCCCCCACGAGCAGTACTTC.

The rearrangement links TRBV5-1 to TRBJ2-3; D possibly corresponds to TRBD1 (6 bases). Germline loops: CDR1 SGHRS, CDR2 YFSETQ. Trimming removed 5 bases at V and 4 bases at J, with 14 bases between. The CDR3 covers 14 residues. Here the CDR3 reads CASSSTGSPDTQYF. In DNA form, the CDR3 reads TGCGCCAGCAGTTCAACAGGGTCCCCAGATACGCAGTATTTT.

The gene calls are TRBV14 and TRBJ1-2, with D tentatively TRBD1 (5 bases). V was trimmed by 0 bases and J by 4 bases, leaving 12 bases between them. The germline V gene has CDR1 SGHDN and CDR2 FVKESK. The CDR3 sequence is 15 residues long. Here the CDR3 reads CASSQDRVVGYGYTF. The CDR3 DNA is TGTGCCAGCAGCCAAGACAGGGTTGTCGGCTATGGCTACACCTTC. Based on the CDR3 plus reference TRBV14 and TRBJ1-2, the full variable domain is EAGVTQFPSHSVIEKGQTVTLRCDPISGHDNLYWYRRVMGKEIKFLLHFVKESKQDESGMPNNRFLAERTGGTYSTLKVQPAELEDSGVYFCASSQDRVVGYGYTFGSGTRLTVV.

The CDR3 coding sequence is TGTGCCTGGAGTTGGGGGGTGAGCCAGCCCCAGCATTTT. It specifies CAWSWGVSQPQHF. The chain has TRBV30 and TRBJ1-5, with D perhaps matching TRBD1 (5 bases). Germline assignment: CDR1 GTSNPN and CDR2 SVGIG (reference sequence). This CDR3 region has 13 residues. V was pared by 2 bases and J by 7 bases, with 12 bases between.

The V and J genes are TRBV3-1 (or the pseudogene TRBV3-2) and TRBJ2-7, with D possibly matching TRBD2 (6 bases). The CDR3 length is 13 residues. Germline V gene data show CDR1 as LGHDT and CDR2 as YNNKEL (reference sequence). The V end lost 0 bases, the J end lost 11 bases, and 14 bases lay between the germline ends. CDR3 coding DNA: TGTGCCAGCAGCCAAGATGTAAACTCGGGGGAGTACTTC. Translated, it gives CASSQDVNSGEYF.